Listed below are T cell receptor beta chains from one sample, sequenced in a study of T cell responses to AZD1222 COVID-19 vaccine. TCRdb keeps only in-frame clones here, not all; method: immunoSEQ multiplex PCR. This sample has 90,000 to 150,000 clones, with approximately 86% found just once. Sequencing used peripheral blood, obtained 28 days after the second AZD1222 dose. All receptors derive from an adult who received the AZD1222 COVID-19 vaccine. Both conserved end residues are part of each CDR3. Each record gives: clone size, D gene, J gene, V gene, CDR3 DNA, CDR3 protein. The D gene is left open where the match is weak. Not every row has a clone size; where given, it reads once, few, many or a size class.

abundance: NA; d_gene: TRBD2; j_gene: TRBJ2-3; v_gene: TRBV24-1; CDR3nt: TGTGCCACCAGTGACAATAGCGGGTACACAGATACGCAGTATTTT; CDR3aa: CATSDNSGYTDTQYF
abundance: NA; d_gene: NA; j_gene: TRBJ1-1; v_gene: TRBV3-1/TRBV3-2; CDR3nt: TGTGCCAGCAGCCGTGCCTCGGGGGGGACTGAAGCTTTCTTT; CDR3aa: CASSRASGGTEAFF
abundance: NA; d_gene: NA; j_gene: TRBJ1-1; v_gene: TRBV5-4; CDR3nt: TGTGCCAGCAGCTTGGAGGCAGGGAGGGGAGCTTTCTTT; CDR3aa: CASSLEAGRGAFF
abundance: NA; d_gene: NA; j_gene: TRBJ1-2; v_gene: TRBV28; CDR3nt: TGTGCCAGCAGTTCAGGGTGGGGCTACACCTTC; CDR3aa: CASSSGWGYTF
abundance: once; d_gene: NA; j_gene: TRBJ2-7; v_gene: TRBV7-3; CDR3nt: TGTGCCAGCAGCGAGGACGGAGGCGAGCAGTACTTC; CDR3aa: CASSEDGGEQYF
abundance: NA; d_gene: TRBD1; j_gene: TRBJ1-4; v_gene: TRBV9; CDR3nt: TGTGCCAGCAGCGCGGGGGACAGGAATGAAAAACTGTTTTTT; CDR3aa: CASSAGDRNEKLFF
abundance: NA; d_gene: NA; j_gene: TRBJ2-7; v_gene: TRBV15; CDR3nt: TGTGCCACCAGCAGAGATGCGGGCAGCGAGCAGTACTTC; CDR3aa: CATSRDAGSEQYF
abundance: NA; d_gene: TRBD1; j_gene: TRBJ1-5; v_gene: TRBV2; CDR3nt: TGTGCCAGCATGGGACAGGGACTAAATCAGCCCCAGCATTTT; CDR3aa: CASMGQGLNQPQHF
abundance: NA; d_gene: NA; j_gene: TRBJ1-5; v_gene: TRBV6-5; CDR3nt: TGTGCCAGCAGGAACCACGACAGCTTTCAGCCCCAGCATTTT; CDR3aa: CASRNHDSFQPQHF
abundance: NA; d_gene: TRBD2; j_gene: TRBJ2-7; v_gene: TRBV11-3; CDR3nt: TGTGCCAGCAGCTTCTCCTGGACTAGCGGGGCGGTCGAGCAGTACTTC; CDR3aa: CASSFSWTSGAVEQYF
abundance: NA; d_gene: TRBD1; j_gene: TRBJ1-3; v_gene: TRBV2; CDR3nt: TGTGCCAGCAGTGAATCGACAGGGGGAAACACCATATATTTT; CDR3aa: CASSESTGGNTIYF